Sequencing of this TCR beta chain was carried out in a study of T cells after yellow fever vaccination (dated by TCRdb to between 2019 and 2020). About the investigation overall: The SMART-Seq v4 Ultra Low Input RNA kit was used to prepare libraries from fractions with low cell numbers. Bulk TCR alpha and beta repertoires were sequenced longitudinally to track T-cell clones before and after primary and booster YFV17D yellow fever vaccination. Two healthy male donors made up the cohort, one aged 18 to 29 years and the other aged 30 to 40 years. Blood samples were taken at several timepoints before and after primary and secondary immunization, and bulk PBMC replicates and cell subsets were isolated. Results and caveats for the whole study, not just this receptor: Because only a couple of donors were included in the study, the extent to which the findings can be generalized is limited. Most clones expanded after primary vaccination (around 96% of CD4 and about 85% of CD8) were re-detected after the booster, suggesting that broad memory maintenance occurred. Computational filtering was needed because FACS-sorted repertoires could contain abundant contaminating clonotypes from the bulk population. Compared with the primary T-cell response, the secondary T-cell response was faster but weaker, reaching its peak on day 5 rather than on day 15. A small share of clonotypes was detected in both CD4 and CD8 compartments, with the overlap likely arising from convergent recombination.

Sequencer: Illumina NovaSeq 6000. TCR cDNA was synthesized by 5'RACE template switching, through which a universal primer site and unique molecular identifiers were introduced. cDNA synthesis was primed from both the TCR alpha and TCR beta constant segments. Library amplification used two PCR steps, and the second PCR step added sample barcodes and sequencing adapters. Sequencing of the libraries was done on either Illumina HiSeq 2500 (2x100 bp) or NovaSeq (2x150 bp). As for the authors' bioinformatics: Reads were demultiplexed and collapsed into UMI consensus sequences with MIGEC, and V(D)J alignment was performed with MiXCR. Clonotypes responding to the vaccine were identified with edgeR on replicate PBMC samples, with the criteria of FDR below 0.01 and a log2 fold change above 5 up to day 15. Each bulk clonotype was labeled CD4 or CD8 based on which sequenced repertoire, CD4 or CD8, contained the clonotype at higher abundance. The public reads were reanalyzed by TCRdb: fastp trimming at Q25, MiXCR alignment, in-frame beta chains only. Rows merge per CDR3 protein into single entries with the most common DNA and genes. Here the V and J calls rest on TCRdb's processing, not on the authors' analysis. Within this sample are 100,000 to 150,000 distinct CDR3 sequences, with 13% to 15% of them counted one time only. The biggest ten clones account for 43% of the sample.

Sample treatment or condition, as interpreted from the label and publication: live attenuated yellow fever vaccine strain. A standard Ficoll-Paque protocol was used to isolate PBMCs from peripheral blood. Dynabeads CD4 and CD8 positive selection kits were used to isolate the CD4 and CD8 T-cell fractions. RNA was extracted with TriZol from bulk PBMCs, CD4 and CD8 fractions, and dextramer-positive and dextramer-negative fractions. On this clonotype itself: It lacks a known antigen. No clone much larger than this one lies a single base away; base qualities are absent.

Looking up the germline V gene yields CDR1 KGHSH and CDR2 LQKENI. From the cysteine through the phenylalanine, the CDR3 covers 15 amino acids. The CDR3 DNA has 45 bases and is translated from base 1. V is reduced by 3 bases and J by 3 bases, leaving a spacing of 15 bases between them. The receptor's source is a man between 18 and 35 years old who received the YFV17D yellow fever vaccine. The input for sequencing was CD8+ T cells sorted from PBMCs, taken 5 days after the yellow fever booster vaccination. Recombination linked TRBV18 to TRBJ2-7; the D gene remains uncertain. Read as DNA, the sequence is TGTGCCAGCTCACCCACCGCCAATCCCCTCTACGAGCAGTACTTC. This translates into CASSPTANPLYEQYF.